The present entry profiles one T cell receptor beta chain with its context. Its antigen is unknown. Using immunoSEQ multiplex PCR, the repertoire was profiled, and TCRdb retains in-frame clones only, with some absent. This table has some 73,000 clones, approximately 80% appearing once. The data derive from a study of glioma-infiltrating T cells after dendritic cell vaccination. Study context: The vaccine used monocyte-derived dendritic cells pulsed overnight with autologous tumor lysate. Three intradermal dendritic cell vaccine injections were given every two weeks. Findings and caveats of the study: Higher TCR clonality did not directly relate to longer survival.

All glioblastoma patients lacked an isocitrate dehydrogenase mutation. This TCR was sampled from a human donor with glioblastoma. Sequenced here: blood, sampled before dendritic cell vaccination.

The CDR3 nucleotides are TGTGCCAGCAGTGACTTACCGCGGTTCAATGAGCAGTTCTTC. It encodes CASSDLPRFNEQFF. The V gene is TRBV6-1, the J gene TRBJ2-1; the D is unclear. This CDR3 spans 14 amino acids. V lost 3 bases to trimming and J lost 6 bases, with 12 bases between them. CDR1 and CDR2 from the germline V gene are MNHNS and SASEGT.